The sequence of this T cell receptor beta chain was determined in a study of identical twins. General study results and limits: Fewer insertions were carried by abundant cord blood beta clonotypes, but none was seen in memory repertoires.

Template switching added a universal primer site; cDNA carried unique molecular identifiers. In TCRdb, the 5' RACE reads were re-called with MiXCR into one record per CDR3 protein. This sample yields around 470,000 distinct CDR3 sequences, of which 13% to 15% are seen a single time; approximately 0.52% belongs to the top ten. In this sample, this clonotype turned up many times. Its specificity is unknown. The J segment lost 4 bases and the V segment lost 5 bases, leaving 8 bases of the junction unmatched. This CDR3 has 16 amino acids. Per germline, CDR1 MNHEY and CDR2 SMNVEV (reference sequence). These data were also reused for a study on yellow fever vaccine responses in identical twins.

This chain connects TRBV27 to TRBJ1-2, with TRBD1 matching 12 bases. The origin of this receptor is a woman between 18 and 29 years old in good health. Sequenced sample: CD4+ T cells sorted from blood. The CDR3 bases are TGTGCCAGCAGTGGCGGGACAGGGGGCGCGGGCTATGGCTACACCTTC. It specifies CASSGGTGGAGYGYTF.